These T cell receptor beta chains were read from a single sample in a study of neurological immune-mediated disorders. One entry per CDR3 protein results from TCRdb running MiXCR on the 5' RACE reads. The data show under 40,000 distinct CDR3 sequences, around 6.8% seen once. The source material was PBMCs. The source is a woman aged 40 to 50 in good health. Both conserved end residues are part of each CDR3. The order of the fields is D gene, clone size, J gene, V gene, CDR3 protein, CDR3 DNA. A D gene is named only where the DNA matches it firmly. Some rows have no size entry. The others give once, few or many, or a class for an expanded clone.

NA	many	TRBJ1-6	TRBV5-1	CASSLTDSPLHF	TGCGCCAGCAGCCTGACAGATTCACCCCTCCACTTT
NA	many	TRBJ2-1	TRBV2	CASRDSYSYNEQFF	TGTGCCAGCAGGGACAGCTACTCCTACAATGAGCAGTTCTTC
NA	many	TRBJ2-6	TRBV5-1	CASSLEVVSGANVLTF	TGCGCCAGCAGCTTGGAGGTCGTCTCTGGGGCCAACGTCCTGACTTTC
TRBD1	many	TRBJ1-1	TRBV12-3/TRBV12-4	CASSSRQGQGTEAFF	TGTGCCAGCAGTTCTCGACAGGGCCAGGGGACTGAAGCTTTCTTT
TRBD1	many	TRBJ1-2	TRBV12-3/TRBV12-4	CASSFRQGVGYTF	TGTGCCAGCAGTTTCCGACAGGGTGTGGGCTACACCTTC
NA	many	TRBJ1-5	TRBV5-1	CASSLGEGGDEPQHF	TGCGCCAGCAGCTTGGGTGAGGGGGGCGATGAGCCCCAGCATTTT
TRBD2	NA	TRBJ2-1	TRBV20-1	CSQSVGRGNEQFF	TGCAGTCAGAGTGTAGGGCGGGGGAATGAGCAGTTCTTC
NA	once	TRBJ2-7	TRBV12-3/TRBV12-4	CASSLKRWGEGFYEQYF	TGTGCCAGCAGTTTAAAGAGGTGGGGTGAGGGTTTCTATGAGCAGTACTTC
TRBD1	many	TRBJ1-2	TRBV12-3/TRBV12-4	CASTPRGVLGYTF	TGTGCCAGCACTCCCAGGGGGGTGTTGGGCTACACCTTC
NA	many	TRBJ2-2	TRBV12-5	CASGLRTPDTDTGELFF	TGTGCTAGTGGTTTGCGGACCCCTGACACAGACACCGGGGAGCTGTTTTTT
NA	NA	TRBJ1-3	TRBV10-3	CAIKEHDYSGNTIYF	TGTGCCATAAAGGAACATGATTACTCTGGAAACACCATATATTTT
NA	many	TRBJ1-1	TRBV2	CASSGQGGDTEAFF	TGTGCCAGCAGTGGCCAGGGAGGAGACACTGAAGCTTTCTTT
NA	many	TRBJ1-1	TRBV20-1	CSARAWTAEAFF	TGCAGTGCTAGAGCCTGGACGGCAGAAGCTTTCTTT
NA	many	TRBJ2-5	TRBV20-1	CSARDWGRQETQYF	TGCAGTGCCCGGGACTGGGGTCGTCAAGAGACCCAGTACTTC
NA	many	TRBJ2-7	TRBV28	CASSPAGYEQYF	TGTGCCAGCAGTCCCGCGGGGTACGAGCAGTACTTC
NA	many	TRBJ2-2	TRBV24-1	CATSDSPGTNTNTGELFF	TGTGCCACCAGTGATTCCCCCGGGACAAACACGAACACCGGGGAGCTGTTTTTT
NA	many	TRBJ1-1	TRBV7-9	CASSSVMNTEAFF	TGTGCCAGCAGCTCGGTAATGAACACTGAAGCTTTCTTT
NA	many	TRBJ2-7	TRBV5-1	CASSWSPPGLGSYEQYF	TGCGCCAGCAGCTGGTCTCCGCCGGGACTGGGATCCTACGAGCAGTACTTC
NA	many	TRBJ2-1	TRBV7-7	CASSFRHEMGGYEQFF	TGTGCTAGCAGCTTTCGGCACGAAATGGGGGGCTATGAGCAGTTCTTC
TRBD1	few	TRBJ2-7	TRBV30	CAWSRGTGVSYEQYF	TGTGCCTGGAGCCGGGGGACAGGGGTTTCCTACGAGCAGTACTTC
NA	many	TRBJ2-7	TRBV7-9	CASSGKDESYEQYF	TGTGCCAGCAGCGGCAAAGACGAATCCTACGAGCAGTACTTC
NA	many	TRBJ2-1	TRBV27	CASSPTTSTQFF	TGTGCCAGCAGTCCCACGACCTCGACGCAGTTCTTC
NA	NA	TRBJ1-1	TRBV25-1	CASSEFGLAEAFF	TGTGCCAGCAGTGAATTCGGGTTGGCTGAAGCTTTCTTT
NA	many	TRBJ1-5	TRBV24-1	CATSDGTLGNQPQHF	TGTGCCACCAGTGATGGAACCCTTGGAAATCAGCCCCAGCATTTT
NA	many	TRBJ2-7	TRBV12-3/TRBV12-4	CASSFRVHEQYF	TGTGCCAGCAGTTTCAGGGTTCATGAGCAGTACTTC
NA	many	TRBJ2-6	TRBV28	CASTAGANVLTF	TGTGCCAGCACAGCAGGGGCCAACGTCCTGACTTTC